Included here is one T cell receptor beta chain sequence, with context. As yet, its antigen is unknown. The CDR3 length is 14 residues. The ends were cut back, 5 bases at V and 4 bases at J, with 14 bases in the middle. Germline CDR1 reads MDHEN; CDR2 reads SYDVKM. This specimen belongs to a study of radiation and T cells in renal cell carcinoma. Study as a whole: Nephrectomy followed 15 Gy stereotactic body radiation by 4 weeks.

The time point: blood 2 weeks post-SBRT. Treatment indicated: 15 Gy SBRT to primary tumor, nephrectomy 4 weeks later. Clear cell pathology was present in this patient's renal cell carcinoma. General study findings and limits: Top tumor clonotypes rose in blood 2 weeks post-radiation, then contracted. Without pretreatment biopsies, baseline tumor clonotype presence was undetermined.

TCRdb keeps only in-frame clones here, not all; method: immunoSEQ multiplex PCR. There are 100,000 to 150,000 clones in the sample; approximately 80% occur only once, and 1.5% to 2% lies in the top ten. The rearrangement links TRBV28 to TRBJ1-1, with D hard to call. This clonotype was obtained from a woman in her fifties or sixties with renal cell carcinoma. The material sequenced was blood, taken from a patient whose treatment included radiotherapy and nephrectomy. In DNA, the CDR3 is TGTGCCAGCAGTATCCGGGCCGTGGGCACTGAAGCTTTCTTT. It encodes CASSIRAVGTEAFF.